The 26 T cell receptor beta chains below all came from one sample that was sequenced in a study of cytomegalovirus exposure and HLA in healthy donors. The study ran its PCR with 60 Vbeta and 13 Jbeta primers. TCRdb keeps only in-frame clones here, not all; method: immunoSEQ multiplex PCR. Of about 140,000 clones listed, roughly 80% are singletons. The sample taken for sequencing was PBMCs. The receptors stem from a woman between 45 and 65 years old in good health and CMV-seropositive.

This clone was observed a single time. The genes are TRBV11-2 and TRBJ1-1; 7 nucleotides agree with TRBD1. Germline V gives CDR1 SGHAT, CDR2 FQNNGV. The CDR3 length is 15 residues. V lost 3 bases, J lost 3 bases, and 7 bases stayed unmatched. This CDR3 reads CASSFTGQSDTEAFF. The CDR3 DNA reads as TGTGCCAGCAGCTTTACGGGACAGAGCGACACTGAAGCTTTCTTT. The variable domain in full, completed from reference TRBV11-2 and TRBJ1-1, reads EAGVAQSPRYKIIEKRQSVAFWCNPISGHATLYWYQQILGQGPKLLIQFQNNGVVDDSQLPKDRFSAERLKGVDSTLKIQPAKLEDSAVYLCASSFTGQSDTEAFFGQGTRLTVV.

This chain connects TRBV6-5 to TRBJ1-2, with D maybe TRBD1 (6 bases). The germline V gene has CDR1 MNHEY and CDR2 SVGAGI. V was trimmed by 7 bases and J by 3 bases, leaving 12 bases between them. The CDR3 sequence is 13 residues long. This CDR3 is CASNPAGDYGYTF. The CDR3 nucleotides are TGTGCCAGCAACCCAGCAGGGGACTATGGCTACACCTTC.

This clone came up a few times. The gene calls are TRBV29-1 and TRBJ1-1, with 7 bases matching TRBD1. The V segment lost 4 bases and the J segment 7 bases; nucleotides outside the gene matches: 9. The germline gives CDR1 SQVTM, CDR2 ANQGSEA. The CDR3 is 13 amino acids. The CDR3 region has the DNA TGCAGCGTTGCTTGGTCAGGGGGACTTGAAGCTTTCTTT. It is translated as CSVAWSGGLEAFF.

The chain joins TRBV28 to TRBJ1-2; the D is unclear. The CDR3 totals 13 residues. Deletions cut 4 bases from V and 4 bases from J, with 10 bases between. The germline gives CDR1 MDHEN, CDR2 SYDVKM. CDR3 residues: CASSYQQAYGYTF. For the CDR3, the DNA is TGTGCCAGCAGTTACCAGCAGGCCTATGGCTACACCTTC.

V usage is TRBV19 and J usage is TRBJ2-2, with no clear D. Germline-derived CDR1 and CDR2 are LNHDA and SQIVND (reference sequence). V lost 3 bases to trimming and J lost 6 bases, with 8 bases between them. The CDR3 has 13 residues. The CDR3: CASSIRQPGELFF. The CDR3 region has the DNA TGTGCCAGTAGTATCAGGCAACCCGGGGAGCTGTTTTTT. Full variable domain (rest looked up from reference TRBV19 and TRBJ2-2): DGGITQSPKYLFRKEGQNVTLSCEQNLNHDAMYWYRQDPGQGLRLIYYSQIVNDFQKGDIAEGYSVSREKKESFPLTVTSAQKNPTAFYLCASSIRQPGELFFGEGSRLTVL.

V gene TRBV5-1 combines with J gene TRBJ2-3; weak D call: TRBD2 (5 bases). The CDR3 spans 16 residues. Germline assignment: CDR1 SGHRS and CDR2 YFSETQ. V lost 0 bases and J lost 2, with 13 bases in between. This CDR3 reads CASSLEGSEITDTQYF. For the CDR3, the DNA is TGCGCCAGCAGCTTGGAAGGTAGCGAGATCACAGATACGCAGTATTTT. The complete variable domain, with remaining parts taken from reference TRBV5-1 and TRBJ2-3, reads KAGVTQTPRYLIKTRGQQVTLSCSPISGHRSVSWYQQTPGQGLQFLFEYFSETQRNKGNFPGRFSGRQFSNSRSEMNVSTLELGDSALYLCASSLEGSEITDTQYFGPGTRLTVL.

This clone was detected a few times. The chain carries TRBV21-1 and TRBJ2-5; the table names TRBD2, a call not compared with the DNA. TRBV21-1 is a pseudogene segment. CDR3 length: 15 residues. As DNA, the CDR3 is TGTGCCAGCAGGACAACTAGCGGTGACCAAGAGACCCAGTACTTC. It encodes CASRTTSGDQETQYF.

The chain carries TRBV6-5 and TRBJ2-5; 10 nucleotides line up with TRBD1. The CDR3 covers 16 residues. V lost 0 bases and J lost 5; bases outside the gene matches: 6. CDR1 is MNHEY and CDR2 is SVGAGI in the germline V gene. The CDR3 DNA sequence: TGTGCCAGCAGTTACTCGAAGGGGACAGGGGAGGAGACCCAGTACTTC. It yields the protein CASSYSKGTGEETQYF.

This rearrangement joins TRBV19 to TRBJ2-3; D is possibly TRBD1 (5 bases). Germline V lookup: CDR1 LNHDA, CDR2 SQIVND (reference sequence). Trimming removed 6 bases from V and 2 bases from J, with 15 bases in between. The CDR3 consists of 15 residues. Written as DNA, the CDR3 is TGTGCCAGTAGGCAGGGAATTTCACTCACAGATACGCAGTATTTT. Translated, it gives CASRQGISLTDTQYF.

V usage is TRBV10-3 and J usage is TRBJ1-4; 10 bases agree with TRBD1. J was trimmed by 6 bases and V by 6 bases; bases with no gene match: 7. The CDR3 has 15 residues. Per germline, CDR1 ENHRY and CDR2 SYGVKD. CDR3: CAIRETGGADEKLFF. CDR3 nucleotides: TGTGCCATCAGAGAGACAGGGGGCGCGGATGAAAAACTGTTTTTT.

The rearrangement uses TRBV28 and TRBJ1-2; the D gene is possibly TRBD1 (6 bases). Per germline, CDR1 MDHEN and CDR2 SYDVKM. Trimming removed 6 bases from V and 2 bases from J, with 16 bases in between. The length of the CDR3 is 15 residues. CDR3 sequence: CASRVPGTPNYGYTF. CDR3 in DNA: TGTGCCAGCAGGGTACCCGGGACACCCAACTATGGCTACACCTTC.

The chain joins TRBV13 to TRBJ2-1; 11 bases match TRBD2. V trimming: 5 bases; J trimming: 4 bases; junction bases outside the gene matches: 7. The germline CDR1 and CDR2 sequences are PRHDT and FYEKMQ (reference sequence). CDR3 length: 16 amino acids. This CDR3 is CASSRMTSGAYNEQFF. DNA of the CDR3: TGTGCCAGCAGCCGAATGACTAGCGGGGCATACAATGAGCAGTTCTTC.

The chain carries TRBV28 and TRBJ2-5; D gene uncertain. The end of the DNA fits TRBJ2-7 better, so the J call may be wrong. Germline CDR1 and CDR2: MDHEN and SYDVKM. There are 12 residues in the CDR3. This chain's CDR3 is CASSLGTYEQYF. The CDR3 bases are TGTGCCAGCAGTTTAGGTACCTACGAGCAGTACTTC.

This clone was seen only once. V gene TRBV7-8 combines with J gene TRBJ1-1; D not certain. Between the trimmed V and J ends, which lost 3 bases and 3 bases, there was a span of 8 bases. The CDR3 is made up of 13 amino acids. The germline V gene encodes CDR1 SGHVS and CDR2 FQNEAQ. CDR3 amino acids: CASSLFRDTEAFF. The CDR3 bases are TGTGCCAGCAGCTTGTTTAGAGACACTGAAGCTTTCTTT.

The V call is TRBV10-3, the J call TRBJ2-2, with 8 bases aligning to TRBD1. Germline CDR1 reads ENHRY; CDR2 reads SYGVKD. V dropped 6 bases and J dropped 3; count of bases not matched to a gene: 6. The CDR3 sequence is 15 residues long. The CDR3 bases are TGTGCCATCAGGACCGGGACAGGTGACACCGGGGAGCTGTTTTTT. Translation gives CAIRTGTGDTGELFF.

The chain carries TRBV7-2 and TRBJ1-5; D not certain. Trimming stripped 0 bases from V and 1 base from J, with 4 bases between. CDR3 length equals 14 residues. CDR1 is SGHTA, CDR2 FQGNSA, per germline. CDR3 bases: TGTGCCAGCAGCTTAGCCAGAAGCAATCAGCCCCAGCATTTT. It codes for CASSLARSNQPQHF.

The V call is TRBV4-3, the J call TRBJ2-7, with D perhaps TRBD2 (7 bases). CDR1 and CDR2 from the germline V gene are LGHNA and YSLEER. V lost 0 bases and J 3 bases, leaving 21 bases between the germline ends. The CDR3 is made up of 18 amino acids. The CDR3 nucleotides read TGCGCCAGCAGCCAAGAAGGGGGGGGGACCGAACGGATCTACGAGCAGTACTTC. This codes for CASSQEGGGTERIYEQYF.

The CDR3 here is CASSQGPSGYTF. CDR3 nucleotides: TGTGCCAGCAGCCAAGGCCCTAGTGGCTACACCTTC. The chain uses TRBV4-2 and TRBJ1-2; D not certain. V was shortened by 1 base and J by 7 bases, with 7 bases between the two germline ends. There are 12 residues in the CDR3. Germline V gene lookup returns CDR1 LGHNA and CDR2 YNFKEQ.

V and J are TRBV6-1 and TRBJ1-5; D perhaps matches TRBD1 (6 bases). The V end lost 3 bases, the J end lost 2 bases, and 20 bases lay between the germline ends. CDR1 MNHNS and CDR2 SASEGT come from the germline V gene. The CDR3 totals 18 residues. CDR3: CASSETQGGFLRNQPQHF. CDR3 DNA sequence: TGTGCCAGCAGTGAGACACAGGGAGGGTTCCTACGCAATCAGCCCCAGCATTTT.

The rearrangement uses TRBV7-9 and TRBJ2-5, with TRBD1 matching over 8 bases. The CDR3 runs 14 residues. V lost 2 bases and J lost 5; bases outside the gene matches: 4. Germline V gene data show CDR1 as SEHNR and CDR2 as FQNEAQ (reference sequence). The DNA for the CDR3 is TGTGCCAGCAGCTTACCATGGGACAGGGAGACCCAGTACTTC. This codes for CASSLPWDRETQYF.

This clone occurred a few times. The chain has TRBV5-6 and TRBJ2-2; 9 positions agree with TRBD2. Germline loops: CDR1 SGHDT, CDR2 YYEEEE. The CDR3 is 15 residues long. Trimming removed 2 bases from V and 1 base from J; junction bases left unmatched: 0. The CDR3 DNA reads TGTGCCAGCAGCTTAGCGGGGGGGAACACCGGGGAGCTGTTTTTT. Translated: CASSLAGGNTGELFF.

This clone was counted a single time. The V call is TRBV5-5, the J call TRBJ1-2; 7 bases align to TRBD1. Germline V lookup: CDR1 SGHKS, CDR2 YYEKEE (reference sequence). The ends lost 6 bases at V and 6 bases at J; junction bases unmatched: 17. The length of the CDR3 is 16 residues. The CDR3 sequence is CASKLDLTGVRDGYTF. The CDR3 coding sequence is TGTGCCAGCAAGCTTGATCTTACAGGGGTGAGAGATGGCTACACCTTC.

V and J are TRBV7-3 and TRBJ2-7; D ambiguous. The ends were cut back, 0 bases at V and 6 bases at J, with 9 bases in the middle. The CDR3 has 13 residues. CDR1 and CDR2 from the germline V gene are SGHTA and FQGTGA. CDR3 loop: CASSLTFRSEQYF. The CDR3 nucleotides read TGTGCCAGCAGCTTAACGTTCAGATCCGAGCAGTACTTC.

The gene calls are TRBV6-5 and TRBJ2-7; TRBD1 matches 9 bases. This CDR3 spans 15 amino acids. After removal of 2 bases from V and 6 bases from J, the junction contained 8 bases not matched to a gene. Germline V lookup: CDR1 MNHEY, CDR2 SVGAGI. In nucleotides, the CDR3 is TGTGCCAGCAGTTACGAGGGGACAGGGTCGTTCGAGCAGTACTTC. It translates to CASSYEGTGSFEQYF.

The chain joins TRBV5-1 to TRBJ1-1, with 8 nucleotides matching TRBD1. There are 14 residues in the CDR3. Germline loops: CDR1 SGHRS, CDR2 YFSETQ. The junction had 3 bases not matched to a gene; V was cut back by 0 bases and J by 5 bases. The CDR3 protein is CASSLAGGLTEAFF. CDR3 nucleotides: TGCGCCAGCAGCTTGGCAGGGGGCCTGACTGAAGCTTTCTTT. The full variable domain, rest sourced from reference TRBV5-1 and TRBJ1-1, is KAGVTQTPRYLIKTRGQQVTLSCSPISGHRSVSWYQQTPGQGLQFLFEYFSETQRNKGNFPGRFSGRQFSNSRSEMNVSTLELGDSALYLCASSLAGGLTEAFFGQGTRLTVV.

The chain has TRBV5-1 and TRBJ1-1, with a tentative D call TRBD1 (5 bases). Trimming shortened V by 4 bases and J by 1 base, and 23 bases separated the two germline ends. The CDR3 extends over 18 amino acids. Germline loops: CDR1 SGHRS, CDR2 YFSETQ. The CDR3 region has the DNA TGCGCCAGCAGCCAATTGGACACACCTTGGGGAACGAACACTGAAGCTTTCTTT. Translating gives CASSQLDTPWGTNTEAFF.